Below are 8 T cell receptor beta chains sequenced from a single sample in a study of T cell clonality in common variable immunodeficiency. Using immunoSEQ multiplex PCR, the repertoire was profiled, and TCRdb retains in-frame clones only, with some absent. Listed for the sample are approximately 81,000 clones, none seen a single time. Input material: peripheral blood mononuclear cells. These receptor sequences come from a person aged 18 to 75 in good health.

For this clone: The read comes to an end 3 residues before the CDR3 does, leaving the germline J gene to fill in the end. The chain combines TRBV18 with TRBJ1-6, with TRBD1 matching 10 bases. From germline, CDR1 is KGHSH and CDR2 LQKENI. This CDR3 region has 16 residues. J was trimmed by 8 bases and V by 6 bases; bases with no gene match: 10. CDR3 bases read: TGTGCCAGCTCTTACCCCCAGGGACAGGGGCATTCACCC. This translates into CASSYPQGQGHSP. From start to end, the CDR3 is CASSYPQGQGHSPLHF. Drawing the rest from reference TRBV18 and TRBJ1-6, the complete variable domain is NAGVMQNPRHLVRRRGQEARLRCSPMKGHSHVYWYRQLPEEGLKFMVYLQKENIIDESGMPKERFSAEFPKEGPSILRIQQVVRGDSAAYFCASSYPQGQGHSPLHFGNGTRLTVT.

At least ten counts were recorded for this clone. The CDR3 goes on 3 residues after the read ends, and that part is filled in from the germline J gene. This sequence joins TRBV5-1 and TRBJ2-1, with TRBD2 identical over 16 bases. Germline values: CDR1 SGHRS, CDR2 YFSETQ. This CDR3 has 20 amino acids. V trimming: 3 bases; J trimming: 4 bases; junction bases outside the gene matches: 13. The part of the CDR3 DNA that was read is TGCGCCAGCAGCTCAACTGGGACTAGCGGGAGGGGTTCGGCTTACAATGAG. Residues: CASSSTGTSGRGSAYNE. The CDR3, in full, reads CASSSTGTSGRGSAYNEQFF.

This clone has a count of ten or more. The CDR3 extends 3 residues past the end of the read, so its final part is completed from the germline J gene. This chain connects TRBV6-1 to TRBJ2-5, with D maybe TRBD2 (7 bases). CDR3 length: 17 amino acids. The V end was cut by 1 base, the J end by 5 bases, with 20 bases between. CDR1 and CDR2 from the germline V gene are MNHNS and SASEGT. CDR3 DNA (partial): TGTGCCAGCAGTGAAGACCGCTTGCGGGGGCGCGTGGAGACC. Protein: CASSEDRLRGRVET. The whole CDR3 is CASSEDRLRGRVETQYF.

This clone was picked up many times. CDR3 DNA, as far as it was read: TGTGCCAGTACCAGACAGGGCTCTGGAAACACC. Amino acid sequence: CASTRQGSGNT. The whole CDR3 sequence is CASTRQGSGNTIYF. The genes are TRBV19 and TRBJ1-3; 7 bases map to TRBD1. The CDR3 goes on 3 residues after the read ends, and that part is filled in from the germline J gene. This CDR3 contains 14 residues. V lost 7 bases and J lost 0; bases outside the gene matches: 3. Germline V gene sequence: CDR1 LNHDA, CDR2 SQIVND (reference sequence).

The table lists this clone with many counts. CDR3 loop: CASSLGAPKNTGELFF. CDR3 DNA (partial): TGTGCCAGCAGCTTAGGGGCCCCCAAGAACACCGGGGAG. The chain combines TRBV5-4 with TRBJ2-2; TRBD1 is a possible D gene (5 bases). Coverage ceases 3 residues before the CDR3 finishes, and the germline J gene fills in the end. Germline CDR1 and CDR2: SGHNT and YYREEE (reference sequence). This CDR3 is 16 amino acids long. The V end lost 2 bases, the J end lost 1 base, and 12 bases lay between the germline ends.

This clone was seen at least ten times. The read finishes 3 residues shy of the CDR3 end, and the germline J gene is used to complete it. J is TRBJ2-1 and V is TRBV20-1; 7 bases align to TRBD1. CDR1 is DFQATT, CDR2 SNEGSKA, per germline (reference sequence). CDR3 length: 13 amino acids. V gave up 5 bases and J gave up 4 bases; unmatched junction bases: 5. The CDR3 is CSAHRQGYNEQFF. Incomplete CDR3 DNA: TGCAGTGCTCACCGACAGGGTTACAATGAG.

This clone occurred many times. From the germline J gene comes the end of the CDR3, since the read stops 3 residues before it. The genes are TRBV10-3 and TRBJ1-2; D might be TRBD1 (5 bases). CDR1 ENHRY and CDR2 SYGVKD come from the germline V gene. V lost 3 bases, J lost 2 bases, and 13 bases lay in between. This CDR3 has 15 amino acids. The CDR3 reads CAISEPTGTNYGYTF. The sequenced CDR3 bases are TGTGCCATCAGTGAACCCACAGGTACGAACTATGGC.

In this sample, this clone turned up a few times. Read coverage stops 3 residues before the CDR3 terminus; the germline J gene supplies the remainder. The chain joins TRBV5-5 to TRBJ2-5, with D tentatively TRBD2 (7 bases). V lost 7 bases, J lost 5 bases, and 21 bases lay in between. The germline CDR1 and CDR2 sequences are SGHKS and YYEKEE (reference sequence). The CDR3 covers 15 residues. CDR3 amino acids: CASGRRGGGGETQYF. The CDR3 bases that were read are TGTGCCAGCGGACGGAGGGGGGGCGGAGGGGAGACC.